This TCR beta chain appears in the sequencing data of a study of T cell responses to AZD1222 COVID-19 vaccine. TCRdb's copy holds only in-frame clones and misses some; the assay was immunoSEQ multiplex PCR. The sample has 130,000 or so clones; around 94% are singletons. Germline assignment: CDR1 SNHLY and CDR2 FYNNEI. The CDR3 is 13 amino acids. Trimming stripped 8 bases from V and 2 bases from J, with 10 bases between. Points on this clone: The antigen remains undetermined.

General study findings and limits: In all cases, repertoires were sampled only after the peak T cell response.

This chain uses TRBV2 with TRBJ1-5; D gene ambiguous. This sequence was found in an adult in good health. The sequenced sample was peripheral blood, obtained on day 0 of AZD1222 vaccination. CDR3 nucleotides: TGTGCCAGCGGAGGGAATGGCAATCAGCCCCAGCATTTT. This translates into CASGGNGNQPQHF.